Listed below are T cell receptor beta chains from one sample, sequenced in a study of T cell changes during pregnancy in multiple sclerosis. The method was immunoSEQ multiplex PCR; TCRdb's version includes in-frame clones alone and lacks a portion of them. The sample yields about 44,000 clones, roughly nine tenths seen once. The material was CD4+ T cells from peripheral blood mononuclear cells, obtained after pregnancy. The source of these receptors is a female donor with multiple sclerosis, enrolled in a pregnancy study. Both conserved end residues are part of each CDR3. The D gene is left open where the match is weak. Clone sizes are given selectively: once, few, many, or a class where the clone is expanded.

>.|TRBJ1-1|.|TRBV5-1
CASSSSLEAFF
TGCGCCAGCAGCTCCTCTCTGGAAGCTTTCTTT
>TRBD1|TRBJ1-1|.|TRBV7-2
CASSLTGGAETREAFF
TGTGCCAGCAGCTTGACAGGGGGCGCGGAAACTCGTGAAGCTTTCTTT
>.|TRBJ1-1|few|TRBV10-3
CAIRDTMNTEAFF
TGTGCCATCAGGGACACTATGAACACTGAAGCTTTCTTT
>.|TRBJ2-5|.|TRBV7-9
CASSPQGETQYF
TGTGCCAGCAGCCCACAGGGTGAGACCCAGTACTTC
>.|TRBJ2-7|once|TRBV7-2
CASSLTGDLYEQYF
TGTGCCAGCAGCTTAACAGGAGACCTCTACGAGCAGTACTTC
>TRBD1|TRBJ2-1|once|TRBV30
CAWRPWGQGLYNEQFF
TGTGCCTGGAGGCCATGGGGACAGGGCTTGTACAATGAGCAGTTCTTC
>.|TRBJ1-4|.|TRBV6-5
CASSRGQTTNEKLFF
TGTGCCAGCAGTCGTGGACAGACAACTAATGAAAAACTGTTTTTT
>.|TRBJ2-7|.|TRBV7-3
CASSLGLLPYEQYF
TGTGCCAGCAGCTTAGGACTACTACCCTACGAGCAGTACTTC
>.|TRBJ2-2|.|TRBV7-9
CASRIGAGSGAGELFF
TGTGCCAGCAGAATAGGGGCGGGATCTGGCGCCGGGGAGCTGTTTTTT
>.|TRBJ2-7|.|TRBV2
CASSELERGEQYF
TGTGCCAGCAGTGAGTTGGAGCGAGGCGAGCAGTACTTC
>.|TRBJ2-1|.|TRBV30
CAWSGISGDEQFF
TGTGCCTGGAGTGGGATAAGCGGCGATGAGCAGTTCTTC
>TRBD2|TRBJ2-5|once|TRBV29-1
CSVEGGTSGTGAQYF
TGCAGCGTTGAAGGTGGGACTAGCGGTACAGGGGCCCAGTACTTC
>.|TRBJ1-1|.|TRBV7-2
CASSILMGAATEAFF
TGTGCCAGCAGCATCTTGATGGGGGCGGCCACTGAAGCTTTCTTT
>.|TRBJ2-1|.|TRBV7-2
CASSLTVHNEQFF
TGTGCCAGCAGCTTAACTGTGCACAATGAGCAGTTCTTC
>TRBD1|TRBJ1-2|.|TRBV10-3
CAIGTARDYGYTF
TGTGCCATCGGGACAGCCCGTGACTATGGCTACACCTTC
>TRBD2|TRBJ2-1|.|TRBV18
CASSPSPGLALSSSYNEQFF
TGTGCCAGCTCACCGTCCCCCGGACTAGCGCTATCAAGCTCCTACAATGAGCAGTTCTTC
>.|TRBJ1-2|.|TRBV4-2
CASSQEQGTNYGYTF
TGTGCCAGCAGCCAAGAACAGGGAACAAACTATGGCTACACCTTC
>TRBD1|TRBJ2-7|.|TRBV28
CASSLGTGYSEQYF
TGTGCCAGCAGTTTGGGGACAGGGTATTCCGAGCAGTACTTC
>TRBD1|TRBJ1-5|.|TRBV5-4
CASSLGGTGNQPQHF
TGTGCCAGCAGCCTAGGGGGGACAGGGAATCAGCCCCAGCATTTT
>.|TRBJ2-5|.|TRBV5-1
CASSLTSGFSGETQYF
TGCGCCAGCAGCTTGACCTCAGGGTTCTCGGGAGAGACCCAGTACTTC
>.|TRBJ1-2|.|TRBV28
CASRTGLRYGYTF
TGTGCCAGCCGCACAGGTCTGAGGTATGGCTACACCTTC
>TRBD2|TRBJ2-3|.|TRBV5-1
CASSLVAGGLSDTQYF
TGCGCCAGCAGCTTGGTGGCGGGAGGCCTTTCGGATACGCAGTATTTT
>TRBD1|TRBJ1-4|.|TRBV7-9
CASSSGTATNEKLFF
TGTGCCAGCAGCTCCGGGACAGCAACTAATGAAAAACTGTTTTTT
>.|TRBJ2-7|.|TRBV18
CASSPLPPGDTYEQYF
TGTGCCAGCTCACCACTCCCCCCGGGAGATACGTACGAGCAGTACTTC
>TRBD2|TRBJ2-3|once|TRBV7-2
CASNVGLAGATDTQYF
TGTGCCAGCAACGTTGGACTAGCGGGAGCAACAGATACGCAGTATTTT
>TRBD1|TRBJ1-2|.|TRBV30
CAWSVSQGAGYTF
TGTGCCTGGAGTGTCTCCCAGGGGGCTGGCTACACCTTC
>.|TRBJ1-1|.|TRBV11-2
CASSSGVGTEAFF
TGTGCCAGCAGCTCAGGGGTAGGCACTGAAGCTTTCTTT
>.|TRBJ2-5|once|TRBV21-1
CASSNVDRGKETQYF
TGTGCCAGCAGCAACGTAGACAGGGGAAAAGAGACCCAGTACTTC
>.|TRBJ1-1|.|TRBV9
CASSVSMNTEAFF
TGTGCCAGCAGCGTTTCCATGAACACTGAAGCTTTCTTT